Shown below are 9 T cell receptor beta chains from a single sample sequenced in a study of T-cell reconstitution after alpha-beta-depleted transplantation in children. TCRbeta library construction was performed incorporating unique molecular identifiers. TCRdb processed the PCR reads anew with MiXCR; each CDR3 protein has one entry. Altogether about 440,000 distinct CDR3 sequences are present, roughly two fifths being singletons, with the ten largest covering around a quarter. Specimen: PBMCs, collected before TCRalphabeta/CD19-depleted stem cell transplant. These receptor sequences come from a girl aged 2-10 years with aplastic anemia, due to receive a stem cell transplant.

V and J are TRBV20-1 and TRBJ2-3; 13 bases are a match to TRBD2. CDR3 length: 16 amino acids. V was pared by 6 bases and J by 4 bases, with 10 bases of the junction left unmatched. CDR1 and CDR2 from the germline V gene are DFQATT and SNEGSKA (reference sequence). DNA for the CDR3: TGCAGTGCCCCGCTACTAGCGGGGGGGCGTTCAGATACGCAGTATTTT. Translating it yields CSAPLLAGGRSDTQYF.

This clonotype has at least ten counts. The chain links TRBV12-3 or TRBV12-4 to TRBJ2-6, with unresolved D. The CDR3 runs 13 residues. Trimming left V 5 bases short and J 3 bases short, with 5 bases between. DNA of the CDR3: TGTGCCAGCAGTCCGCTTGGGGCCAACGTCCTGACTTTC. Translating gives CASSPLGANVLTF.

This chain joins TRBV12-3 or TRBV12-4 and TRBJ2-4; D is undetermined. Between the trimmed V and J ends, which lost 6 bases and 3 bases, there was a span of 15 bases. This CDR3 comprises 15 residues. CDR3 in amino acids: CASSPFTLSKNIQYF. The CDR3 region has the DNA TGTGCCAGCAGCCCATTTACGCTTAGCAAAAACATTCAGTACTTC.

The chain recombines TRBV7-9 with TRBJ2-1; possible D gene TRBD2, 5 bases. CDR3 length: 17 residues. With 0 bases removed from V and 8 bases from J, the gap between germline ends came to 20 bases. Per the germline V gene, CDR1 is SEHNR and CDR2 is FQNEAQ (reference sequence). The CDR3 DNA is TGTGCCAGCAGCTTAGCGCGGTATGAGGAGGATGGGGATGAGCAGTTCTTC. It specifies CASSLARYEEDGDEQFF.

There are a few counts of this clonotype. In DNA form, the CDR3 reads TGTGCCAGCAGCCCTGGACAGGGGCAGAGACAAGAGACCCAGTACTTC. This codes for CASSPGQGQRQETQYF. The chain joins TRBV7-6 to TRBJ2-5; 9 bases align to TRBD1. Trimming at V came to 5 bases and at J to 2 bases, leaving 9 bases not matched to a gene. This CDR3 has 16 residues. Looked up from germline, CDR1 is SGHVS and CDR2 is FNYEAQ. The full variable domain, its missing parts supplied by reference TRBV7-6 and TRBJ2-5, is GAGVSQSPRYKVTKRGQDVALRCDPISGHVSLYWYRQALGQGPEFLTYFNYEAQQDKSGLPNDRFSAERPEGSISTLTIQRTEQRDSAMYRCASSPGQGQRQETQYFGPGTRLLVL.

In this sample, this clonotype turned up a few times. V is TRBV6-1 and J is TRBJ2-7, with 11 bases that match TRBD2. V lost 7 bases and J lost 2; bases outside the gene matches: 7. CDR3 size: 15 residues. The germline V gene encodes CDR1 MNHNS and CDR2 SASEGT. CDR3 residues: CASTPGLAATYEQYF. DNA of the CDR3: TGTGCCAGCACGCCGGGACTAGCGGCCACCTACGAGCAGTACTTC.

CDR3 sequence: CSASPRQARLYGYTF. CDR3 sequence (DNA): TGCAGTGCTAGCCCCAGGCAGGCCCGACTCTATGGCTACACCTTC. This chain uses TRBV20-1 with TRBJ1-2; no clear D. Between the trimmed V and J ends, which lost 3 bases and 4 bases, there was a span of 18 bases. Germline assignment: CDR1 DFQATT and CDR2 SNEGSKA (reference sequence). This CDR3 is built from 15 residues.

V and J are TRBV6-1 and TRBJ2-1; D call uncertain. Germline V gives CDR1 MNHNS, CDR2 SASEGT. This CDR3 is built from 15 residues. V was trimmed by 6 bases and J by 7 bases, leaving 19 bases between them. The chain's CDR3 is CASSKNKAARNEQFF. The CDR3, as DNA: TGTGCCAGCAGCAAAAACAAGGCCGCCAGAAATGAGCAGTTCTTC.

This chain uses TRBV5-6 with TRBJ2-7, with 7 bases lining up with TRBD2. The CDR3 totals 17 residues. V gave up 0 bases and J gave up 4 bases; unmatched junction bases: 13. Germline-derived CDR1 and CDR2 are SGHDT and YYEEEE. The CDR3 spells CASSLAASGVRGYEQYF. DNA of the CDR3: TGTGCCAGCAGCTTGGCCGCTAGCGGAGTTCGGGGGTACGAGCAGTACTTC.